The clone carrying this TCR beta chain was seen ten or more times. Its antigen is undetermined. This specimen comes from a study of regulatory T cells in long-lasting Graves disease. Construction of TCR beta libraries relied on iRepertoire HTBI primers and on Arm-PCR targeting CDR3 regions. MiXCR, run by TCRdb on the multiplex PCR reads, gives a single entry per CDR3 protein. The table shows 400,000 to 550,000 distinct CDR3 sequences, with about 17% occurring only once. The length of the CDR3 is 13 residues. CDR1 is GTSNPN, CDR2 SVGIG, per germline (reference sequence). Trimming stripped 4 bases from V and 7 bases from J, with 13 bases between. Time point meaning: newly diagnosed GD, antithyroid drugs for less than 3 months. Isolated PBMC RNA provided the starting material for the TCR library. The study's findings and limits: Persistent disease preferred TRBV28, TRBJ1-2 and TRBJ2-5; new disease, TRBV20-1 and TRBJ2-1. Those with persistent Graves' had less TCR diversity than newly diagnosed patients.

These data also featured in a second study, about T cells in Graves' hyperthyroidism and ophthalmopathy. As reported in that work: Stable Graves' hyperthyroidism meant no ophthalmopathy progression within 18 months. The HTBI primer set drove a first-round RT-PCR of the TCR CDR3.

This TCR derives from a woman in her twenties or thirties with Graves disease. V and J are TRBV30 and TRBJ1-4, with a tentative D call TRBD1 (6 bases). The sequenced sample was peripheral blood mononuclear cells (PBMCs), obtained at new diagnosis, from a patient treated with antithyroid drugs. DNA for the CDR3: TGTGCCTGGAACCGGCAGGGGACTGAAAAACTGTTTTTT. It specifies CAWNRQGTEKLFF.